What follows are 22 T cell receptor beta chains derived from one specimen sequenced in a study of T cell changes during pregnancy in multiple sclerosis. The repertoire was sequenced with immunoSEQ multiplex PCR; TCRdb's copy has only in-frame clones and lacks some. The repertoire holds some 43,000 clones, with almost 90% as singletons. The material sequenced was peripheral blood, taken in the first trimester of pregnancy. Receptors were obtained from a female donor in good health, enrolled as a control in a pregnancy study.

The chain recombines TRBV4-2 with TRBJ2-1; D is perhaps TRBD2 (5 bases). The CDR3 extends over 15 amino acids. Trimming removed 4 bases from V and 7 bases from J, with 17 bases in between. Germline loops: CDR1 LGHNA, CDR2 YNFKEQ. This CDR3 reads CASSLPGLAKNEQFF. CDR3 sequence (DNA): TGTGCCAGCAGCCTCCCGGGCCTAGCTAAGAATGAGCAGTTCTTC.

A single count supports this clone. This chain links TRBV11-2 with TRBJ1-4; D is undetermined. Germline V gives CDR1 SGHAT, CDR2 FQNNGV. With 1 base removed from V and 2 bases from J, the gap between germline ends came to 8 bases. This CDR3 has 15 residues. The CDR3 sequence is CASSLAGRTNEKLFF. CDR3 in DNA: TGTGCCAGCAGCTTAGCAGGTCGGACTAATGAAAAACTGTTTTTT.

This rearrangement joins TRBV7-2 to TRBJ2-7; TRBD2 matches at 9 bases. After removal of 2 bases from V and 2 bases from J, the junction contained 7 bases not matched to a gene. This CDR3 contains 16 residues. From germline, CDR1 is SGHTA and CDR2 FQGNSA. The CDR3 spells CASSLSGGLLTYEQYF. The CDR3 bases are TGTGCCAGCAGCTTAAGCGGGGGGCTCCTTACCTACGAGCAGTACTTC. Variable domain in full (rest from reference TRBV7-2 and TRBJ2-7): GAGVSQSPSNKVTEKGKDVELRCDPISGHTALYWYRQSLGQGLEFLIYFQGNSAPDKSGLPSDRFSAERTGGSVSTLTIQRTQQEDSAVYLCASSLSGGLLTYEQYFGPGTRLTVT.

This clone was observed a handful of times. The CDR3 region is CASSLSLAGDGIGELFF. DNA of the CDR3: TGTGCCAGCAGCTTGTCACTAGCGGGAGACGGTATCGGGGAGCTGTTTTTT. The chain links TRBV7-2 to TRBJ2-2; 11 nucleotides align to TRBD2. V shed 3 bases, J shed 7 bases, and the junction held 10 bases outside the gene matches. This CDR3 contains 17 residues. Looked up from germline, CDR1 is SGHTA and CDR2 is FQGNSA.

This chain joins TRBV19 and TRBJ1-6; D remains ambiguous. The V end was cut by 3 bases, the J end by 6 bases, with 12 bases between. CDR3 length equals 15 residues. CDR1 LNHDA and CDR2 SQIVND come from the germline V gene (reference sequence). CDR3 sequence reads: CASSISRHTNSPLHF. The DNA of the CDR3 is TGTGCCAGTAGTATCAGCAGACATACTAATTCACCCCTCCACTTT.

The V call is TRBV5-4, the J call TRBJ2-2; D gene unclear. V dropped 1 base and J dropped 5 bases, with 3 bases sitting between them. The CDR3 consists of 12 residues. CDR1 is SGHNT, CDR2 YYREEE, per germline (reference sequence). The CDR3 DNA sequence: TGTGCCAGCAGCTTGCTAACCGGGGAGCTGTTTTTT. It yields the protein CASSLLTGELFF.

The V call is TRBV7-9, the J call TRBJ2-3; the match to TRBD2 covers 10 bases. Germline V gene lookup returns CDR1 SEHNR and CDR2 FQNEAQ (reference sequence). V lost 1 base to trimming and J lost 0 bases; unmatched junction nucleotides: 1. The CDR3 runs to 16 residues. The CDR3 DNA reads as TGTGCCAGCAGCTTAGGACTAGCGGGTAGCACAGATACGCAGTATTTT. It codes for CASSLGLAGSTDTQYF.

The chain joins TRBV5-1 to TRBJ2-1, with a tentative D call TRBD2 (6 bases). The CDR3 contains 14 residues. Germline CDR1 SGHRS, CDR2 YFSETQ. V lost 0 bases to trimming and J lost 8 bases, with 12 bases between them. In nucleotides, the CDR3 is TGCGCCAGCAGCTTGGAAGGTAGCGGCGATGAGCAGTTCTTC. Its translation is CASSLEGSGDEQFF.

This sequence joins TRBV5-4 and TRBJ2-5, with 11 nucleotides matching TRBD2. This CDR3 has 16 amino acids. The V gene end was trimmed by 2 bases and the J gene end by 5 bases; junction bases not matched to a gene: 8. CDR1 and CDR2 from the germline V gene are SGHNT and YYREEE (reference sequence). CDR3 sequence (DNA): TGTGCCAGCAGCTTAGGCGGTAGCGGGGGGGCGGAGACCCAGTACTTC. This translates into CASSLGGSGGAETQYF.

In this sample, this clone turned up a few times. This rearrangement joins TRBV28 to TRBJ2-2; TRBD1 matches at 10 bases. Per the germline V gene, CDR1 is MDHEN and CDR2 is SYDVKM. Trimming at V came to 3 bases and at J to 8 bases, leaving 3 bases not matched to a gene. CDR3 size: 14 residues. CDR3 DNA sequence: TGTGCCAGCAGTTTTCGACAGGGGGCAGGGGAGCTGTTTTTT. This gives the protein CASSFRQGAGELFF.

This chain uses TRBV28 with TRBJ1-5, with D tentatively TRBD1 (6 bases). Trimming removed 2 bases at V and 6 bases at J, with 14 bases between. The germline CDR1 and CDR2 sequences are MDHEN and SYDVKM. This CDR3 spans 15 amino acids. For the CDR3, the DNA is TGTGCCAGCAGTTTAAGACAGGAGGTTGGTCAGCCCCAGCATTTT. This sequence encodes CASSLRQEVGQPQHF.

The chain has TRBV28 and TRBJ1-2; 10 bases align to TRBD1. The CDR3 consists of 15 residues. The V gene's germline CDR1 is MDHEN and CDR2 SYDVKM. The J segment lost 6 bases and the V segment lost 7 bases, leaving 11 bases of the junction unmatched. DNA for the CDR3: TGTGCCAGCACAGCCTTTCGGGACAGGGGCCATGGCTACACCTTC. Translating gives CASTAFRDRGHGYTF.

The count of this clone is one. CDR3 loop: CASRKGPGAEGYQETQYF. The CDR3, as DNA: TGTGCCAGCAGAAAGGGACCGGGAGCCGAGGGGTATCAAGAGACCCAGTACTTC. V and J are TRBV28 and TRBJ2-5; tentatively, D is TRBD2 (6 bases). V was trimmed by 6 bases and J by 2 bases, leaving 25 bases between them. CDR1 is MDHEN and CDR2 is SYDVKM in the germline V gene. The CDR3 is made up of 18 amino acids.

V gene TRBV5-6 combines with J gene TRBJ1-1, with a tentative D call TRBD1 (6 bases). The CDR3 contains 13 residues. V was cut by 1 base and J by 6 bases, with 10 bases left in between. CDR1 SGHDT and CDR2 YYEEEE come from the germline V gene. CDR3 in amino acids: CASSLWGGSEAFF. CDR3 bases: TGTGCCAGCAGCTTGTGGGGGGGCTCTGAAGCTTTCTTT.

The chain joins TRBV28 to TRBJ2-3, with 9 bases matching TRBD2. Looked up from germline, CDR1 is MDHEN and CDR2 is SYDVKM. This CDR3 has 15 residues. With V trimmed by 3 bases and J by 1 base, 2 bases remained unmatched. The DNA for the CDR3 is TGTGCCAGCAGTTTGCAGCGGGGGGGCACAGATACGCAGTATTTT. Amino acids: CASSLQRGGTDTQYF.

The genes are TRBV7-2 and TRBJ2-1; 8 nucleotides agree with TRBD2. From germline, CDR1 is SGHTA and CDR2 FQGNSA. With 0 bases clipped from V and 15 bases from J, the junction kept 13 bases outside the gene matches. The CDR3 is 15 amino acids. CDR3 sequence reads: CASSLARVAGRLLFF. The CDR3 DNA reads TGTGCCAGCAGCTTAGCAAGGGTAGCGGGAAGGCTCCTGTTCTTC.

The chain links TRBV9 to TRBJ1-1; possible D gene TRBD1, 5 bases. Germline V gives CDR1 SGDLS, CDR2 YYNGEE. The germline V and J ends were trimmed by 0 bases and 0 bases, with 15 bases remaining between them. The length of the CDR3 is 17 residues. CDR3 nucleotides: TGTGCCAGCAGCGTAGTATTAGGGAAGGGGATGAACACTGAAGCTTTCTTT. Protein product: CASSVVLGKGMNTEAFF.

The chain employs TRBV6-1 and TRBJ2-4; TRBD2 agrees at 8 bases. The CDR3 covers 15 residues. The V gene end was trimmed by 5 bases and the J gene end by 6 bases; junction bases not matched to a gene: 9. Germline CDR1 reads MNHNS; CDR2 reads SASEGT. The CDR3 bases are TGTGCCAGCAGTACCGGGGGGGGGCTTTTAAACATTCAGTACTTC. Translation: CASSTGGGLLNIQYF.

This chain connects TRBV7-2 to TRBJ1-2; tentatively, D is TRBD1 (6 bases). The CDR3 totals 13 residues. CDR1 and CDR2 (germline): SGHTA, FQGNSA. Trimming removed 5 bases at V and 2 bases at J, with 9 bases between. DNA of the CDR3: TGTGCCAGCAGCAATGACAGGAACTATGGCTACACCTTC. Protein: CASSNDRNYGYTF.

V and J are TRBV28 and TRBJ1-1, with 8 bases identical to TRBD1. This CDR3 comprises 16 residues. Germline V lookup: CDR1 MDHEN, CDR2 SYDVKM. Unmatched junction bases numbered 10, after V lost 6 bases and J lost 1 base. In DNA, the CDR3 is TGTGCCAGCAGGCGACTTCGGGACAGGAAGAACACTGAAGCTTTCTTT. This codes for CASRRLRDRKNTEAFF.

The chain combines TRBV27 with TRBJ1-6; no clear D gene. The CDR3 has 14 residues. Germline-derived CDR1 and CDR2 are MNHEY and SMNVEV (reference sequence). Trimming stripped 9 bases from V and 0 bases from J, with 9 bases between. This chain's CDR3 is CASYSISYNSPLHF. The CDR3 DNA is TGTGCCAGTTATAGCATCTCCTATAATTCACCCCTCCACTTT.

Only a few counts were recorded for this clone. This rearrangement joins TRBV18 to TRBJ2-1; maybe TRBD2 (5 bases). The CDR3 is made up of 14 amino acids. Trimming cost V 3 bases and J 5 bases, with 11 bases left between them. Germline V lookup: CDR1 KGHSH, CDR2 LQKENI. CDR3 DNA: TGTGCCAGCTCACCTACCCGGGAAAACAATGAGCAGTTCTTC. Translated, it gives CASSPTRENNEQFF.